This is a list of T cell receptor beta chains from one sample in a study of blood T cell repertoires in COVID-19. TCRdb's copy holds only in-frame clones and misses some; the assay was immunoSEQ multiplex PCR. The repertoire holds over 150,000 clones, with about 86% as singletons. Input material: PBMCs or T cells enriched from blood (not recorded which). The receptor set was obtained from a man in his fifties or sixties who had recovered from COVID-19. Both conserved end residues are part of each CDR3. Each record gives: J gene, V gene, D gene, clone size, CDR3 protein, CDR3 DNA. A D gene is named only where the DNA matches it firmly. A row's size may be missing; if present it is once, few, many or a size class.

>TRBJ1-5|TRBV2|TRBD1|-
CASRPRQGLGNQPQHF
TGTGCCAGCAGACCCCGACAGGGTTTGGGCAATCAGCCCCAGCATTTT
>TRBJ2-5|TRBV6-2/TRBV6-3|TRBD2|-
CGSTPAGGETQYF
TGTGGGAGCACCCCGGCGGGGGGGGAGACCCAGTACTTC
>TRBJ1-5|TRBV15|-|-
CATSTLDSYSNQPQHF
TGTGCCACCAGCACCTTGGACAGTTATAGCAATCAGCCCCAGCATTTT
>TRBJ1-5|TRBV25-1|TRBD1|-
CASRGTGDQPQHF
TGTGCCAGCAGAGGGACAGGAGATCAGCCCCAGCATTTT
>TRBJ1-1|TRBV2|TRBD1|once
CASTPRTGFMNTEAFF
TGTGCCAGCACCCCACGGACAGGGTTCATGAACACTGAAGCTTTCTTT
>TRBJ2-3|TRBV18|-|-
CASSPRGARTDTQYF
TGTGCCAGCTCACCCCGGGGGGCCCGCACAGATACGCAGTATTTT
>TRBJ1-2|TRBV15|-|once
CATSRATGYYGYTF
TGTGCCACCAGCAGAGCCACAGGGTACTATGGCTACACCTTC
>TRBJ1-2|TRBV6-5|-|-
CASGGGSTVYGYTF
TGTGCCAGTGGGGGAGGCTCAACGGTCTATGGCTACACCTTC
>TRBJ2-7|TRBV5-1|TRBD1|few
CASSLTLSDRGHSYEQYF
TGCGCCAGCAGCTTGACCCTTAGTGACAGGGGGCACTCCTACGAGCAGTACTTC
>TRBJ1-2|TRBV7-9|-|-
CASSLALEGNGYTF
TGTGCCAGCAGCTTAGCGTTGGAGGGGAATGGCTACACCTTC
>TRBJ2-3|TRBV7-9|TRBD2|-
CASSSTSGGTSTDTQYF
TGTGCCAGCAGCTCAACTAGCGGGGGGACCTCCACAGATACGCAGTATTTT
>TRBJ1-4|TRBV30|-|-
CAWMTTGDWGKLFF
TGTGCCTGGATGACGACAGGTGACTGGGGAAAACTGTTTTTT
>TRBJ1-2|TRBV27|-|-
CASSPQFFNYGYTF
TGTGCCAGCTCCCCTCAGTTTTTTAACTATGGCTACACCTTC
>TRBJ1-4|TRBV2|-|-
CASSTGSTNEKLFF
TGTGCCAGCAGTACAGGATCAACTAATGAAAAACTGTTTTTT
>TRBJ1-1|TRBV5-8|-|-
CASSLLRGTEAFF
TGTGCCAGCAGCTTGTTGCGGGGAACTGAAGCTTTCTTT
>TRBJ2-4|TRBV7-2|-|-
CASSLARQVAKNIQYF
TGTGCCAGCAGCTTAGCCAGACAGGTAGCCAAAAACATTCAGTACTTC
>TRBJ1-4|TRBV20-1|TRBD1|-
CSASRDRVKEKLFF
TGCAGTGCCAGTCGGGACAGGGTGAAAGAAAAACTGTTTTTT
>TRBJ2-1|TRBV5-4|-|-
CASSGEMRNEQFF
TGTGCCAGCAGCGGCGAGATGAGGAATGAGCAGTTCTTC
>TRBJ1-2|TRBV3-1/TRBV3-2|-|-
CASSQEAAYGYTF
TGTGCCAGCAGCCAAGAGGCGGCCTATGGCTACACCTTC
>TRBJ1-2|TRBV21-1|-|-
CASSKLPWHYGYTF
TGTGCCAGCAGCAAATTACCATGGCACTATGGCTACACCTTC
>TRBJ1-5|TRBV29-1|-|-
CSVGDRLNQPQHF
TGCAGCGTTGGTGACAGACTCAATCAGCCCCAGCATTTT
>TRBJ2-3|TRBV7-3|TRBD2|-
CASSWGGATDTQYF
TGTGCCAGCAGCTGGGGGGGAGCCACAGATACGCAGTATTTT
>TRBJ2-7|TRBV3-1/TRBV3-2|-|-
CASSQDLSYEQYF
TGTGCCAGCAGCCAAGATCTGTCCTACGAGCAGTACTTC
>TRBJ2-1|TRBV10-3|TRBD2|-
CAISESAGGVDEQFF
TGTGCCATCAGTGAGTCGGCGGGGGGGGTCGATGAGCAGTTCTTC
>TRBJ1-6|TRBV3-1/TRBV3-2|TRBD1|-
CASSRAVGQGSPLHF
TGTGCCAGCAGCCGTGCCGTGGGACAGGGCTCACCCCTCCACTTT
>TRBJ1-1|TRBV9|-|-
CASSVTWQNTEAFF
TGTGCCAGCAGCGTAACGTGGCAGAACACTGAAGCTTTCTTT
>TRBJ2-2|TRBV29-1|-|-
CSVVEQGRTGELFF
TGCAGCGTTGTTGAACAGGGGAGGACCGGGGAGCTGTTTTTT
>TRBJ1-4|TRBV29-1|-|-
CSVRGTNEKLFF
TGCAGCGTTAGGGGAACTAATGAAAAACTGTTTTTT
>TRBJ1-1|TRBV19|-|-
CASSIVRGYTEAFF
TGTGCCAGTAGTATTGTCAGGGGTTATACTGAAGCTTTCTTT
>TRBJ2-3|TRBV29-1|TRBD2|-
CRGGGPTDTQYF
TGCAGGGGGGGAGGGCCCACAGATACGCAGTATTTT
>TRBJ2-5|TRBV10-1|-|few
CASRDRFQETQYF
TGCGCCAGCAGAGACAGATTTCAAGAGACCCAGTACTTC
>TRBJ1-1|TRBV18|-|few
CASSPPRPQATEAFF
TGTGCCAGCTCACCACCTCGACCCCAGGCCACTGAAGCTTTCTTT
>TRBJ2-7|TRBV5-8|-|-
CASSPLRTKNEQYF
TGTGCCAGCAGCCCGTTAAGGACTAAAAACGAGCAGTACTTC
>TRBJ2-2|TRBV19|TRBD1|-
CASSIRGLGELFF
TGTGCCAGTAGTATTAGGGGGCTCGGGGAGCTGTTTTTT
>TRBJ1-6|TRBV19|-|-
CASSQVRVNALHF
TGTGCCAGTAGCCAAGTCCGGGTCAATGCCCTCCACTTT
>TRBJ1-6|TRBV14|-|-
CASSPSGVFNSPLHF
TGTGCCAGCAGCCCTTCAGGGGTCTTTAATTCACCCCTCCACTTT
>TRBJ1-2|TRBV3-1/TRBV3-2|-|-
CASSQDMSGIYGYTF
TGTGCCAGCAGCCAAGATATGTCAGGAATCTATGGCTACACCTTC
>TRBJ1-2|TRBV25-1|-|-
CASSDSLSGNYGYTF
TGTGCCAGCAGTGACAGTTTATCAGGGAACTATGGCTACACCTTC
>TRBJ1-5|TRBV12-5|-|many
CASGLWTPGLYQPQHF
TGTGCTAGTGGTTTGTGGACCCCAGGGCTTTATCAGCCCCAGCATTTT
>TRBJ2-5|TRBV10-3|TRBD2|-
CATSLAGVQETQYF
TGTGCCACAAGCCTAGCGGGGGTCCAAGAGACCCAGTACTTC
>TRBJ1-1|TRBV6-2/TRBV6-3|-|-
CASSYRGSGTEAFF
TGTGCCAGCAGTTACAGGGGTTCAGGTACTGAAGCTTTCTTT
>TRBJ1-1|TRBV7-2|-|-
CASSFHVYSNTEAFF
TGTGCCAGCAGCTTTCATGTCTACTCGAACACTGAAGCTTTCTTT
>TRBJ1-6|TRBV5-4|TRBD1|-
CASSKGQRENSPLHF
TGTGCCAGCAGCAAGGGACAGCGCGAGAATTCACCCCTCCACTTT
>TRBJ1-5|TRBV7-2|TRBD1|once
CASSQDRSNQPQHF
TGTGCCAGCAGCCAGGACAGGTCGAATCAGCCCCAGCATTTT
>TRBJ1-6|TRBV7-2|TRBD1|few
CASSLGGRDRGSPLHF
TGTGCCAGCAGCCTAGGCGGCCGGGACAGGGGTTCACCCCTCCACTTT
>TRBJ2-7|TRBV11-3|-|-
CASSLDLQVVEQYF
TGTGCCAGCAGCTTAGATTTGCAGGTGGTTGAGCAGTACTTC
>TRBJ1-6|TRBV5-1|-|-
CASSLQDRSNSPLHF
TGCGCCAGCAGCTTACAAGACAGGTCCAATTCACCCCTCCACTTT
>TRBJ2-5|TRBV11-3|TRBD2|-
CASSLDHRGGGETQYF
TGTGCCAGCAGCTTAGATCACCGCGGGGGTGGAGAGACCCAGTACTTC
>TRBJ2-3|TRBV4-1|TRBD2|-
CASSQKGLASTDTQYF
TGCGCCAGCAGCCAAAAGGGACTAGCATCCACAGATACGCAGTATTTT
>TRBJ2-3|TRBV9|-|-
CASSVEGSRTDTQYF
TGTGCCAGCAGCGTAGAGGGGTCTCGCACAGATACGCAGTATTTT
>TRBJ2-5|TRBV27|TRBD1|few
CASSQQGGKKTQYF
TGTGCCAGCAGTCAACAGGGGGGAAAAAAGACCCAGTACTTC
>TRBJ1-6|TRBV27|TRBD1|-
CASSLSGQYNSPLHF
TGTGCCAGCAGTTTATCGGGACAGTATAATTCACCCCTCCACTTT
>TRBJ2-3|TRBV5-1|TRBD2|-
CASSGMGGFTDTQYF
TGCGCCAGCAGCGGGATGGGGGGGTTCACAGATACGCAGTATTTT
>TRBJ2-2|TRBV25-1|-|-
CASSEPGQNTGELFF
TGTGCCAGCAGTGAACCGGGACAAAACACCGGGGAGCTGTTTTTT
>TRBJ2-3|TRBV29-1|-|few
CSVRVGSGGTDTQYF
TGCAGCGTGCGGGTCGGCTCCGGTGGCACAGATACGCAGTATTTT